The clone carrying this TCR beta chain was detected ten times or more. The antigen is unknown. The sample comes from a study of Graves' ophthalmopathy and Graves' hyperthyroidism. About the study: Peripheral blood was obtained at first diagnosis, ahead of any treatment.

Germline V gene sequence: CDR1 SNHLY, CDR2 FYNNEI. CDR3 size: 12 residues. The germline V and J ends were trimmed by 1 base and 8 bases, with 8 bases remaining between them. Transcripts of RNA were the source for amplifying TCR beta CDR3 regions. RT-PCR with HTBI primers came first, then second-round multiplex PCR. TCRdb passed the multiplex PCR reads through MiXCR, listing each CDR3 protein once. The sample consists of 400,000 or so distinct CDR3 sequences, 15% of them appearing once. Study results and limitations: Most expanded thyroid clonotypes above 0.001 frequency also appeared in blood.

Uncontrolled infections, other autoimmune diseases, pregnancy or lactation barred patients from enrollment. From fresh peripheral blood, over 9 ml in volume, the PBMCs were obtained. Specimen: peripheral blood. The V call is TRBV2, the J call TRBJ1-2; D call uncertain. The receptor's source is a young woman with stable Graves' hyperthyroidism. The CDR3 spells CASSEGRLGYTF. CDR3 DNA: TGTGCCAGCAGTGAAGGTCGCCTAGGCTACACCTTC.